These T cell receptor beta chains were read from a single sample in a study of CD8+ T cells in alopecia areata. Some clones are missing from TCRdb's copy, which holds only in-frame ones; the method was immunoSEQ multiplex PCR. This sample has 95,000 to 110,000 clones, with 84% found just once. The sequences come from CD8+ T cells sorted from blood, collected at week 24, from a patient treated with tofacitinib. Every receptor here comes from a human donor with alopecia areata. Both conserved end residues are trimmed from each CDR3. A D gene is named only where the DNA matches it firmly.

d_call,v_call,j_call,cdr3_aa
TRBD2,TRBV4-1,TRBJ2-7,ASSQEPGLAGGALGNEQY
-,TRBV4-3,TRBJ1-3,ASSQDPTGLSGNTIY
TRBD1,TRBV30,TRBJ2-7,AWSPGTGGSYEQY
-,TRBV4-3,TRBJ2-7,ASSRAGGSYEQY
-,TRBV12-2,TRBJ2-3,ASRSGPRQY
-,TRBV4-2,TRBJ2-1,ASSQTPGTYYYNEQF
TRBD2,TRBV5-1,TRBJ2-1,ASSLVAGAYNEQF
TRBD1,TRBV5-1,TRBJ2-2,ASRGTGRGSGELF
-,TRBV2,TRBJ2-7,ASNPRDRYEQY
-,TRBV7-8,TRBJ2-5,ASTPSGLGSFEETQY
-,TRBV29-1,-,SVADGYEQY
TRBD1,TRBV4-1,TRBJ2-1,ASSQTRDRVDEQF
TRBD1,TRBV14,TRBJ2-1,ASSQEPRGLGGEQF
TRBD2,TRBV5-1,TRBJ2-3,ASSKSGGWGTDTQY
TRBD1,TRBV2,TRBJ2-7,ASSEGRGRRSYEQY
-,TRBV6-5,TRBJ2-2,ASSYGLGGELF
TRBD2,TRBV9,TRBJ2-1,ASSVGGTSSNEQF